This T cell receptor beta chain appears in the sequencing data of a study of shared clonotypes between healthy human individuals. A remark on this clone: What it binds is not known. Other DNA variants within this sample encode the same CDR3.

Investigators spread the genomic DNA of each subset evenly over several immunoSEQ plates. Here immunoSEQ multiplex PCR was the method, and the copy in TCRdb shows in-frame clones only, minus some. The table has around 2.3 million clones, around 95% seen once; the top ten hold around 0.13%. Each of the donors was a healthy adult who was HIV-negative and had not had a recent acute infection or vaccination. Donors, without exception, were Caucasian adults residing in Nashville, Tennessee. Study-wide findings and caveats: Represented diversity, genetic and exposure-history alike, was limited by few donors.

CDR1 and CDR2 (germline): SGHRS, YFSETQ. This CDR3 region has 16 residues. After removal of 3 bases from V and 2 bases from J, the junction contained 7 bases not matched to a gene. The clonotype was recovered from a man aged 18 to 29 in good health. Input material: naive CD4+ T cells sorted from blood. Subset noted: CD45RA+ positively selected. The chain has TRBV5-1 and TRBJ2-3; the match to TRBD2 covers 9 bases. The CDR3 DNA sequence: TGCGCCAGCAGCTCGGGACTAGCCGGGTCCACAGATACGCAGTATTTT. Its protein is CASSSGLAGSTDTQYF.